This T cell receptor beta chain was sequenced for a study of beta chain features in type 1 diabetes. General study points: TCRB CDR3s from Type 1 diabetes patients were moderately but significantly shorter in all four CD4+ subsets. For patients, the naive, central memory and Treg TCRB repertoires appeared more alike than for healthy donors.

The isolated RNA, all of it, was reverse transcribed, so expressed TCRB transcripts were what got sequenced. Profiled with immunoSEQ multiplex PCR; TCRdb holds only in-frame clones, not every one. The table includes 300,000 to 350,000 clones, about 18% detected once. Remarks on this clone: Its antigen is unidentified.

The CDR3 spans 15 residues. The germline CDR1 and CDR2 sequences are SGHRS and YFSETQ. V dropped 0 bases and J dropped 0 bases, with 8 bases sitting between them. This TCR derives from a woman aged 18-29 years in good health. The V and J genes are TRBV5-1 and TRBJ2-3; D perhaps matches TRBD2 (5 bases). Sequenced input: naive CD4+ T cells from blood. The CDR3, as DNA: TGCGCCAGCAGCTTGGAGGCGGGTAGCACAGATACGCAGTATTTT. This sequence encodes CASSLEAGSTDTQYF.